One sample yielded the 18 T cell receptor beta chains listed below, sequenced in a study of radiotherapy plus CTLA-4 blockade in lung cancer. Only in-frame clones appear in the TCRdb table, and some are missing; sequencing was by immunoSEQ multiplex PCR. The sample holds fewer than 150,000 clones, about 77% seen once. Sequenced material: peripheral blood, taken from a patient treated with radiotherapy plus ipilimumab. All receptors derive from a human donor with non-small cell lung cancer who had a partial response to radiotherapy plus ipilimumab.

The rearrangement uses TRBV14 and TRBJ2-1; TRBD2 agrees at 10 bases. The J segment lost 6 bases and the V segment lost 5 bases, leaving 7 bases of the junction unmatched. This CDR3 is 15 amino acids long. Germline values: CDR1 SGHDN, CDR2 FVKESK. CDR3 nucleotide sequence: TGTGCCAGCAGCTATGGGACTAGCGTATTCAATGAGCAGTTCTTC. This codes for CASSYGTSVFNEQFF.

This clone was detected only a few times. This chain links TRBV27 with TRBJ2-1; TRBD1 is a possible D gene (5 bases). This CDR3 region has 14 residues. The germline V gene encodes CDR1 MNHEY and CDR2 SMNVEV (reference sequence). V shed 8 bases and J shed 6 bases, with 17 bases lying between them. The CDR3 DNA is TGTGCCAGCGGTTACAAGGCAAGGGGCAATGAGCAGTTCTTC. Its protein product is CASGYKARGNEQFF.

J is TRBJ1-2 and V is TRBV28; 8 bases are shared with TRBD1. Looked up from germline, CDR1 is MDHEN and CDR2 is SYDVKM. The J segment lost 4 bases and the V segment lost 6 bases, leaving 4 bases of the junction unmatched. The CDR3 runs to 13 residues. The CDR3 here is CASRTGDFYGYTF. The CDR3 nucleotides are TGTGCCAGCAGGACAGGGGATTTCTATGGCTACACCTTC.

The chain joins TRBV2 to TRBJ1-1, with D perhaps TRBD1 (6 bases). The CDR3 covers 14 residues. V was shortened by 6 bases and J by 5 bases, with 16 bases between the two germline ends. Germline lookup yields CDR1 SNHLY and CDR2 FYNNEI. The CDR3 bases are TGTGCCAGCAGGGACAGCCTAGCCGGGACTGAAGCTTTCTTT. Translated: CASRDSLAGTEAFF.

The chain is built from TRBV7-9 and TRBJ2-1, with D possibly being TRBD1 (6 bases). CDR3 length: 14 residues. Germline values: CDR1 SEHNR, CDR2 FQNEAQ (reference sequence). V dropped 2 bases and J dropped 6 bases, with 11 bases sitting between them. The chain's CDR3 is CASSLNREPNEQFF. For the CDR3, the DNA is TGTGCCAGCAGCTTAAACAGGGAACCCAATGAGCAGTTCTTC. The variable domain in full, completed from reference TRBV7-9 and TRBJ2-1, reads DTGVSQNPRHKITKRGQNVTFRCDPISEHNRLYWYRQTLGQGPEFLTYFQNEAQLEKSRLLSDRFSAERPKGSFSTLEIQRTEQGDSAMYLCASSLNREPNEQFFGPGTRLTVL.

The V gene is TRBV6-6, the J gene TRBJ2-3, with D hard to call. The CDR3 is 15 amino acids. CDR1 is MNHNY and CDR2 is SVGAGI in the germline V gene (reference sequence). V was pared by 7 bases and J by 1 base, with 15 bases between. CDR3 bases: TGTGCCAGCACCTCGTCTCCTGCGGGCACAGATACGCAGTATTTT. Translated, it gives CASTSSPAGTDTQYF.

The chain combines TRBV7-2 with TRBJ2-1; 12 bases line up with TRBD2. The germline gives CDR1 SGHTA, CDR2 FQGNSA. Unmatched junction bases numbered 8, after V lost 4 bases and J lost 7 bases. This CDR3 is built from 16 residues. In nucleotides, the CDR3 is TGTGCCAGCAGCTCCTGGACTAGCGGGACGTGGAATGAGCAGTTCTTC. It encodes CASSSWTSGTWNEQFF.

The CDR3 spells CASSMVEPARDEQFF. The CDR3 coding sequence is TGTGCCAGTAGTATGGTGGAGCCGGCCCGGGATGAGCAGTTCTTC. The V call is TRBV19, the J call TRBJ2-1, with D uncertain. V was cut by 3 bases and J by 8 bases, with 17 bases left in between. The CDR3 spans 15 residues. The germline gives CDR1 LNHDA, CDR2 SQIVND (reference sequence).

This sequence joins TRBV7-6 and TRBJ2-5; D unclear. The DNA matches TRBJ2-7 better at its end, which makes the J call doubtful. This CDR3 has 14 residues. The V gene's germline CDR1 is SGHVS and CDR2 FNYEAQ. DNA of the CDR3: TGTGCCAGCAGCCTGACACAGAGCTCCTACGAGCAGTACTTC. Protein product: CASSLTQSSYEQYF.

The chain recombines TRBV5-4 with TRBJ1-1; perhaps TRBD1 as D (6 bases). Trimming took off 0 bases at V and 6 bases at J, with 12 bases between the two ends. The CDR3 length is 14 residues. Germline CDR1 SGHNT, CDR2 YYREEE (reference sequence). CDR3 loop: CASSLGQAGAEAFF. CDR3 DNA sequence: TGTGCCAGCAGCTTGGGACAGGCGGGCGCTGAAGCTTTCTTT. The complete variable domain, with remaining parts taken from reference TRBV5-4 and TRBJ1-1, reads ETGVTQSPTHLIKTRGQQVTLRCSSQSGHNTVSWYQQALGQGPQFIFQYYREEENGRGNFPPRFSGLQFPNYSSELNVNALELDDSALYLCASSLGQAGAEAFFGQGTRLTVV.

The table lists this clone with a few counts. The CDR3, as DNA: TGTGCCAGCAGCTTATCCCTCGACAGGTTTGTCACTGAAGCTTTCTTT. It specifies CASSLSLDRFVTEAFF. The chain has TRBV7-3 and TRBJ1-1; D is perhaps TRBD1 (6 bases). Germline CDR1 is SGHTA and CDR2 is FQGTGA. The CDR3 length is 16 residues. V shed 2 bases and J shed 4 bases, with 17 bases lying between them.

The V call is TRBV7-9, the J call TRBJ2-3, with TRBD1 matching over 9 bases. After removal of 3 bases from V and 0 bases from J, the junction contained 13 bases not matched to a gene. The CDR3 length is 19 residues. Germline V gives CDR1 SEHNR, CDR2 FQNEAQ (reference sequence). CDR3 in amino acids: CASSLGQGDSSLSTDTQYF. The CDR3 coding sequence is TGTGCCAGCAGCTTGGGACAGGGAGATAGTAGCCTTAGCACAGATACGCAGTATTTT.

V usage is TRBV5-1 and J usage is TRBJ1-2; tentatively, D is TRBD1 (6 bases). Trimming stripped 3 bases from V and 5 bases from J, with 11 bases between. This CDR3 comprises 13 residues. Germline lookup yields CDR1 SGHRS and CDR2 YFSETQ. CDR3 sequence: CASSSGQLYGYTF. The CDR3, as DNA: TGCGCCAGCAGCTCCGGACAGCTGTATGGCTACACCTTC.

This rearrangement joins TRBV5-1 to TRBJ1-4; 7 bases match TRBD1. Per the germline V gene, CDR1 is SGHRS and CDR2 is YFSETQ. The CDR3 totals 15 residues. J gave up 2 bases and V 3 bases, and 4 bases lay outside the gene matches. The CDR3: CASSSQTGTNEKLFF. The DNA for the CDR3 is TGCGCCAGCAGCTCGCAGACAGGGACTAATGAAAAACTGTTTTTT.

The chain is built from TRBV19 and TRBJ1-1; possible D gene TRBD1, 5 bases. Trimming stripped 4 bases from V and 4 bases from J, with 10 bases between. In germline, CDR1 is LNHDA, CDR2 SQIVND (reference sequence). This CDR3 spans 13 amino acids. DNA of the CDR3: TGTGCCAGTAGTAGGGTGGGGGGCACTGAAGCTTTCTTT. Protein: CASSRVGGTEAFF.

V usage is TRBV7-2 and J usage is TRBJ2-5; D perhaps matches TRBD1 (7 bases). This CDR3 region has 16 residues. Per germline, CDR1 SGHTA and CDR2 FQGNSA. V gave up 1 base and J gave up 4 bases, with 16 bases separating them. The CDR3 reads CASSLGGARGRETQYF. The CDR3 nucleotides are TGTGCCAGCAGCTTAGGGGGGGCCAGGGGGAGAGAGACCCAGTACTTC.

This rearrangement joins TRBV21-1 to TRBJ2-7; TRBD2 is the table's D call, not checked against the DNA. TRBV21-1 is a documented pseudogene. The CDR3 consists of 16 residues. CDR3 DNA: TGTGCCAGCAGCCCCTTCCAGGAGGGTCCGACCTACGAGCAGTACGTC. Protein: CASSPFQEGPTYEQYV.

The rearrangement joins TRBV25-1 to TRBJ1-6, with D maybe TRBD1 (5 bases). This CDR3 is 15 amino acids long. Germline values: CDR1 MGHDK, CDR2 SYGVNS. The germline V and J ends were trimmed by 5 bases and 5 bases, with 13 bases remaining between them. This CDR3 reads CASSKWGVDNSPLHF. CDR3 nucleotide sequence: TGTGCCAGCAGTAAATGGGGCGTTGATAATTCACCCCTCCACTTT.